What follows is one T cell receptor beta chain and its context. Its antigen is currently unknown. The V gene's germline CDR1 is SGDLS and CDR2 YYNGEE. V shed 3 bases and J shed 3 bases, with 10 bases lying between them. There are 15 residues in the CDR3. This record belongs to a study of T cell responses to AZD1222 COVID-19 vaccine. Sequenced by immunoSEQ multiplex PCR; TCRdb stores in-frame clones only, minus some. The data hold 130,000 to 150,000 clones, with more than 80% observed a single time. Broader study findings: Without day 14 samples, only post-peak T cell repertoires were studied. Baseline serology detected seropositivity in only six or seven AZD1222 recipients.

This receptor was obtained from an adult in good health. This sample comprised peripheral blood, obtained on day 0 of AZD1222 vaccination. The genes are TRBV9 and TRBJ1-6; D is possibly TRBD1 (5 bases). The CDR3 region has the DNA TGTGCCAGCAGCGCGGGGACGGTCTATAATTCACCCCTCCACTTT. It yields the protein CASSAGTVYNSPLHF.